One and the same sample provided the 32 T cell receptor beta chains below, sequenced in a study of OX40 agonist ivuxolimab in advanced cancers. Clones were read by immunoSEQ multiplex PCR, and TCRdb kept only the in-frame ones, dropping some. The data contain 75,000 to 95,000 clones, around 89% of them seen just once; the ten biggest clones take up about 7.2%. This specimen consisted of CD4+ or CD8+ T cells sorted from blood, obtained in a trial of the OX40 agonist ivuxolimab. Receptor source: an adult with an advanced solid tumor such as melanoma, head and neck, liver or kidney cancer.

The chain recombines TRBV10-1 with TRBJ2-3, with TRBD2 matching over 10 bases. The V gene end was trimmed by 0 bases and the J gene end by 3 bases; junction bases not matched to a gene: 3. The CDR3 is made up of 16 amino acids. Germline-derived CDR1 and CDR2 are WNHNN and SYGVQD (reference sequence). Written as DNA, the CDR3 is TGCGCCAGCAGTGAGTCGGTAGCGGGAGGAACAGATACGCAGTATTTT. Amino acids: CASSESVAGGTDTQYF.

The V call is TRBV9, the J call TRBJ2-1, with D possibly being TRBD1 or TRBD2 (5 bases each). Per germline, CDR1 SGDLS and CDR2 YYNGEE. Trimming cost V 0 bases and J 1 base, with 8 bases left between them. The CDR3 contains 15 residues. CDR3 in amino acids: CASSVVGDSYNEQFF. Here the CDR3 DNA reads TGTGCCAGCAGCGTAGTGGGGGATTCCTACAATGAGCAGTTCTTC.

CDR3 sequence reads: CASSIRQGTEAFF. The CDR3 DNA sequence: TGCGCCAGCAGCATAAGACAGGGGACTGAAGCTTTCTTT. The V gene is TRBV5-1, the J gene TRBJ1-1, with 8 positions matching TRBD1. CDR3 length: 13 residues. Germline-derived CDR1 and CDR2 are SGHRS and YFSETQ. With V trimmed by 4 bases and J by 5 bases, 4 bases remained unmatched.

This chain connects TRBV4-2 to TRBJ2-2, with unresolved D. Looked up from germline, CDR1 is LGHNA and CDR2 is YNFKEQ. The CDR3 spans 14 residues. Trimming stripped 6 bases from V and 3 bases from J, with 11 bases between. The CDR3 DNA is TGTGCCAGCAGTGACTTGGGCTACACCGGGGAGCTGTTTTTT. It translates to CASSDLGYTGELFF.

Here the CDR3 reads CASSLGLAGQYF. CDR3 nucleotide sequence: TGTGCCAGCAGCTTAGGGCTAGCGGGTCAGTATTTT. V gene TRBV11-3 combines with J gene TRBJ2-3; 8 nucleotides line up with TRBD2. The CDR3 is 12 residues long. Germline V lookup: CDR1 SGHNT, CDR2 YENEEA. After removal of 1 base from V and 12 bases from J, the junction contained 3 bases not matched to a gene. Variable domain in full (rest from reference TRBV11-3 and TRBJ2-3): EAGVVQSPRYKIIEKKQPVAFWCNPISGHNTLYWYLQNLGQGPELLIRYENEEAVDDSQLPKDRFSAERLKGVDSTLKIQPAELGDSAVYLCASSLGLAGQYFGPGTRLTVL.

The chain combines TRBV7-8 with TRBJ2-3, with D possibly being TRBD1 (5 bases). The V and J ends lost 7 bases and 2 bases respectively, with 19 bases between them. In germline, CDR1 is SGHVS, CDR2 FQNEAQ. The CDR3 contains 16 residues. As DNA, the CDR3 is TGTGCCAGCACCCCCGGGCCCGGACATTCCACAGATACGCAGTATTTT. It specifies CASTPGPGHSTDTQYF.

The chain joins TRBV7-9 to TRBJ1-1; no clear D gene. CDR3 length: 15 residues. Trimming removed 2 bases at V and 8 bases at J, with 18 bases between. In germline, CDR1 is SEHNR, CDR2 FQNEAQ (reference sequence). CDR3 nucleotide sequence: TGTGCCAGCAGCTTATTGTCAGGAGGTACTGAGGAAGCTTTCTTT. Its protein product is CASSLLSGGTEEAFF.

The CDR3 coding sequence is TGTGCCACGGCTACCGGGCTCACCGGGGACTCCTACAATGAGCAGTTCTTC. It codes for CATATGLTGDSYNEQFF. The V gene is TRBV10-3, the J gene TRBJ2-1; a possible D gene is TRBD2 (5 bases). Germline V gives CDR1 ENHRY, CDR2 SYGVKD. The CDR3 runs to 17 residues. The V end was cut by 10 bases, the J end by 0 bases, with 22 bases between.

The chain links TRBV30 to TRBJ2-3; 8 bases agree with TRBD2. The V gene's germline CDR1 is GTSNPN and CDR2 SVGIG (reference sequence). CDR3 length equals 13 residues. V lost 4 bases, J lost 0 bases, and 0 bases stayed unmatched. The CDR3: CAWTSGSTDTQYF. CDR3 in DNA: TGTGCCTGGACTAGCGGGAGCACAGATACGCAGTATTTT. The full variable domain, rest sourced from reference TRBV30 and TRBJ2-3, is SQTIHQWPATLVQPVGSPLSLECTVEGTSNPNLYWYRQAAGRGLQLLFYSVGIGQISSEVPQNLSASRPQDRQFILSSKKLLLSDSGFYLCAWTSGSTDTQYFGPGTRLTVL.

This clone was detected a few times. The rearrangement joins TRBV6-9 to TRBJ2-7, with a weak D call TRBD2 (6 bases). The CDR3 has 14 residues. From germline, CDR1 is MNHGY and CDR2 SVAAGI. V lost 7 bases and J lost 2, with 15 bases in between. CDR3 DNA sequence: TGTGCCAGCACCCTTGGGACTGGGGCCTACGAGCAGTACTTC. This codes for CASTLGTGAYEQYF.

The rearrangement joins TRBV7-2 to TRBJ2-7, with a possible D match to TRBD1 (6 bases). The CDR3 spans 13 residues. The germline V gene has CDR1 SGHTA and CDR2 FQGNSA. V dropped 3 bases and J dropped 4 bases, with 10 bases sitting between them. Here the CDR3 reads CASSLYRGYEQYF. CDR3 DNA: TGTGCCAGCAGCTTGTATAGGGGGTACGAGCAGTACTTC. Full variable domain (rest looked up from reference TRBV7-2 and TRBJ2-7): GAGVSQSPSNKVTEKGKDVELRCDPISGHTALYWYRQSLGQGLEFLIYFQGNSAPDKSGLPSDRFSAERTGGSVSTLTIQRTQQEDSAVYLCASSLYRGYEQYFGPGTRLTVT.

The chain has TRBV27 and TRBJ2-7, with TRBD2 matching over 10 bases. The germline CDR1 and CDR2 sequences are MNHEY and SMNVEV (reference sequence). The CDR3 consists of 16 residues. The V segment lost 7 bases and the J segment 7 bases; nucleotides outside the gene matches: 16. CDR3 amino acids: CASIRSYQAGGQEQYF. The CDR3 coding sequence is TGTGCCAGCATAAGGTCCTACCAAGCGGGAGGGCAAGAGCAGTACTTC.

This clone was detected only a few times. The chain couples TRBV6-4 to TRBJ1-1; TRBD1 matches at 7 bases. Germline V lookup: CDR1 MRHNA, CDR2 SNTAGT. V lost 6 bases to trimming and J lost 1 base; unmatched junction nucleotides: 5. This CDR3 is 14 amino acids long. Here the CDR3 DNA reads TGTGCCAGCAGAATAGGACAGGAGAACACTGAAGCTTTCTTT. Amino acids: CASRIGQENTEAFF.

The chain recombines TRBV9 with TRBJ1-2, with a possible D match to TRBD1 (5 bases). Germline assignment: CDR1 SGDLS and CDR2 YYNGEE. V shed 10 bases and J shed 3 bases, with 13 bases lying between them. This CDR3 is built from 12 residues. CDR3 nucleotide sequence: TGTGCCGGATGGGGGTTAGACTATGGCTACACCTTC. Translation gives CAGWGLDYGYTF.

The J gene is TRBJ2-7, the V gene TRBV5-1; 7 bases agree with TRBD1. This CDR3 has 15 amino acids. The V segment lost 2 bases and the J segment 1 base; nucleotides outside the gene matches: 6. Germline CDR1 and CDR2: SGHRS and YFSETQ. CDR3 sequence reads: CASSLTGQSSYEQYF. The CDR3 DNA is TGCGCCAGCAGCTTAACGGGACAGTCTTCCTACGAGCAGTACTTC.

The chain links TRBV7-9 to TRBJ1-3; possibly TRBD1 for D (5 bases). The V and J ends lost 5 bases and 6 bases respectively, with 17 bases between them. Germline V gives CDR1 SEHNR, CDR2 FQNEAQ (reference sequence). This CDR3 region has 15 residues. The CDR3 DNA reads TGTGCCAGCAGCCCCCTGGAGGGGTGGACAAACACCATATATTTT. This codes for CASSPLEGWTNTIYF. Full variable domain (remainder filled in from reference TRBV7-9 and TRBJ1-3): DTGVSQNPRHKITKRGQNVTFRCDPISEHNRLYWYRQTLGQGPEFLTYFQNEAQLEKSRLLSDRFSAERPKGSFSTLEIQRTEQGDSAMYLCASSPLEGWTNTIYFGEGSWLTVV.

The chain combines TRBV10-2 with TRBJ2-1, with no clear D. The V gene lost 4 bases and the J gene lost 6 bases, with 10 bases spanning the gap. Germline CDR1 and CDR2: WSHSY and SAAADI. The CDR3 contains 13 residues. The CDR3 sequence: CASSVGLSNEQFF. CDR3 nucleotides: TGCGCCAGCAGTGTCGGTCTTTCCAATGAGCAGTTCTTC.

The genes are TRBV7-9 and TRBJ2-1; D might be TRBD2 (5 bases). The CDR3 is 13 amino acids. Trimming removed 2 bases from V and 6 bases from J, with 8 bases in between. Germline V lookup: CDR1 SEHNR, CDR2 FQNEAQ (reference sequence). In DNA form, the CDR3 reads TGTGCCAGCAGCTTATCTCGGGGCAATGAGCAGTTCTTC. Amino acid sequence: CASSLSRGNEQFF.

This clone showed up just once. The J gene is TRBJ2-3, the V gene TRBV5-4, with D uncertain. Looked up from germline, CDR1 is SGHNT and CDR2 is YYREEE (reference sequence). This CDR3 comprises 12 residues. V dropped 5 bases and J dropped 0 bases, with 4 bases sitting between them. CDR3 bases: TGTGCCAGCAGGTCTAGCACAGATACGCAGTATTTT. Its translation: CASRSSTDTQYF.

The V call is TRBV27, the J call TRBJ2-1, with a possible D match to TRBD2 (6 bases). The CDR3 runs 13 residues. V was clipped by 6 bases and J by 2 bases, with 8 bases between them. Germline assignment: CDR1 MNHEY and CDR2 SMNVEV (reference sequence). The CDR3 region is CASRPGAYNEQFF. The DNA of the CDR3 is TGTGCCAGCAGACCGGGAGCCTACAATGAGCAGTTCTTC.

The V and J genes are TRBV19 and TRBJ2-3; 9 bases line up with TRBD2. V shed 3 bases and J 3 bases; nucleotides not matched to a gene: 13. Germline V lookup: CDR1 LNHDA, CDR2 SQIVND (reference sequence). This CDR3 has 18 residues. The DNA of the CDR3 is TGTGCCAGTAGTATTGGTGGAGCGGGAGGACGGAGGACAGATACGCAGTATTTT. It yields the protein CASSIGGAGGRRTDTQYF.

The chain joins TRBV11-2 to TRBJ1-5, with a tentative D call TRBD1 (6 bases). The CDR3 is made up of 14 amino acids. CDR1 is SGHAT, CDR2 FQNNGV, per germline. V was shortened by 5 bases and J by 5 bases, with 13 bases between the two germline ends. Here the CDR3 reads CASSGGQGDQPQHF. The CDR3 nucleotides read TGTGCCAGCAGCGGGGGGCAGGGAGATCAGCCCCAGCATTTT.

The gene calls are TRBV5-4 and TRBJ1-1, with 10 bases lining up with TRBD1. Germline-derived CDR1 and CDR2 are SGHNT and YYREEE (reference sequence). Trimming took 3 bases from V and 0 from J; bases not matched to a gene: 8. The CDR3 is 17 amino acids. The CDR3 DNA reads TGTGCCAGCAGCTCTGACAGGGGGCGAGCCTTGAACACTGAAGCTTTCTTT. Translation gives CASSSDRGRALNTEAFF.

CDR3 residues: CASSQQLNYGYTF. The CDR3, as DNA: TGTGCCAGCAGCCAGCAGCTTAACTATGGCTACACCTTC. This chain joins TRBV7-9 and TRBJ1-2; D is unresolved. This CDR3 has 13 residues. V lost 5 bases, J lost 1 base, and 8 bases lay in between. Germline CDR1 is SEHNR and CDR2 is FQNEAQ (reference sequence).

J is TRBJ2-3 and V is TRBV9; no clear D gene. With 0 bases removed from V and 4 bases from J, the gap between germline ends came to 6 bases. CDR3 length: 13 amino acids. CDR1 and CDR2 (germline): SGDLS, YYNGEE. CDR3 DNA sequence: TGTGCCAGCAGCGTAGCTTCGCCAGATACGCAGTATTTT. Protein product: CASSVASPDTQYF.

The gene calls are TRBV7-8 and TRBJ1-6, with D tentatively TRBD1 (5 bases). V was trimmed by 4 bases and J by 7 bases, leaving 11 bases between them. The CDR3 is 14 residues long. From germline, CDR1 is SGHVS and CDR2 FQNEAQ. The CDR3 DNA is TGTGCCAGCAGCTCCCTGGGACCAAATTCACCCCTCCACTTT. Protein product: CASSSLGPNSPLHF.

The chain carries TRBV6-5 and TRBJ2-2; D possibly corresponds to TRBD1 (6 bases). V lost 5 bases and J lost 2, with 12 bases in between. CDR3 size: 15 residues. The germline CDR1 and CDR2 sequences are MNHEY and SVGAGI. CDR3 sequence reads: CASSPQGTNTGELFF. The DNA of the CDR3 is TGTGCCAGCAGTCCTCAGGGGACCAACACCGGGGAGCTGTTTTTT.

J is TRBJ1-4 and V is TRBV2; no definite D call. This CDR3 contains 12 residues. Germline CDR1 reads SNHLY; CDR2 reads FYNNEI. V lost 6 bases, J lost 8 bases, and 10 bases lay in between. The CDR3 region is CASSSGREKLFF. CDR3 nucleotide sequence: TGTGCCAGCAGCTCGGGAAGGGAAAAACTGTTTTTT.

This clone was seen a handful of times. The chain has TRBV5-1 and TRBJ1-1; D is ambiguous. V was trimmed by 0 bases and J by 5 bases, leaving 11 bases between them. The CDR3 consists of 14 residues. Germline lookup yields CDR1 SGHRS and CDR2 YFSETQ. CDR3 bases: TGCGCCAGCAGCTTGGATTGGACGGGGACTGAAGCTTTCTTT. The encoded protein is CASSLDWTGTEAFF. Drawing the rest from reference TRBV5-1 and TRBJ1-1, the complete variable domain is KAGVTQTPRYLIKTRGQQVTLSCSPISGHRSVSWYQQTPGQGLQFLFEYFSETQRNKGNFPGRFSGRQFSNSRSEMNVSTLELGDSALYLCASSLDWTGTEAFFGQGTRLTVV.

The chain is built from TRBV5-1 and TRBJ2-3; D might be TRBD1 (6 bases). The CDR3 spans 15 residues. Trimming took off 4 bases at V and 1 base at J, with 13 bases between the two ends. Germline V gene lookup returns CDR1 SGHRS and CDR2 YFSETQ. The chain's CDR3 is CASSMWGQGTDTQYF. CDR3 nucleotides: TGCGCCAGCAGCATGTGGGGGCAAGGCACAGATACGCAGTATTTT.

V gene TRBV7-9 combines with J gene TRBJ2-5; the D gene is possibly TRBD2 (6 bases). The ends were cut back, 6 bases at V and 3 bases at J, with 20 bases in the middle. There are 16 residues in the CDR3. Germline assignment: CDR1 SEHNR and CDR2 FQNEAQ (reference sequence). The chain's CDR3 is CASRAGAGRTKETQYF. The CDR3 bases are TGTGCCAGCAGGGCGGGTGCGGGACGGACGAAAGAGACCCAGTACTTC.

The chain links TRBV27 to TRBJ2-5; the D is unclear. The better agreement between TRBJ2-7 and the DNA end casts doubt on the J call. CDR3 length equals 14 residues. CDR1 and CDR2 from the germline V gene are MNHEY and SMNVEV (reference sequence). The CDR3 is CASSFVKSSYEQYF. The CDR3, as DNA: TGTGCCAGCAGTTTTGTCAAAAGCTCCTACGAGCAGTACTTC.